Sequencing of this T cell receptor beta chain was carried out in a study of control samples from healthy donors and cancer patients. Only in-frame clones appear in the TCRdb table, and some are missing; sequencing was by immunoSEQ multiplex PCR. The profile shows over 150,000 clones, 96% of them singletons. Sample: blood. This receptor was taken from a woman between 25 and 40 years old in good health.

CDR3 residues: CASKTGGRDTEAFF. In DNA, the CDR3 is TGTGCCAGCAAAACAGGGGGCCGGGACACTGAAGCTTTCTTT. The chain links TRBV6-5 to TRBJ1-1; 9 nucleotides line up with TRBD1. With V trimmed by 7 bases and J by 3 bases, 6 bases remained unmatched. Per germline, CDR1 MNHEY and CDR2 SVGAGI. The CDR3 sequence is 14 residues long.